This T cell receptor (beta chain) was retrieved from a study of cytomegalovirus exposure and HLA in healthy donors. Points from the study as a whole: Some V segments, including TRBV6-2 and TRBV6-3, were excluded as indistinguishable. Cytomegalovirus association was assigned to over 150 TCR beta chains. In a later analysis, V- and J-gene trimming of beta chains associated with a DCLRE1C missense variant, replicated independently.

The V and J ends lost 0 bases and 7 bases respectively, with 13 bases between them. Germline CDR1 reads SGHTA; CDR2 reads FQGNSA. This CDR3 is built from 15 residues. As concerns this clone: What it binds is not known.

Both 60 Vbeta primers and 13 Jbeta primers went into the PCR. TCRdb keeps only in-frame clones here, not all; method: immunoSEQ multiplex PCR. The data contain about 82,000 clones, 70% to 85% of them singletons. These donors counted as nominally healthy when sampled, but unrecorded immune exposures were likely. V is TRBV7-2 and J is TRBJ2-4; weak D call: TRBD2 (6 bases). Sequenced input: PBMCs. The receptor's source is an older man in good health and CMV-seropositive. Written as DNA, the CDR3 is TGTGCCAGCAGCTTAGCGAGCGGGTCGAGGAACATTCAGTACTTC. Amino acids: CASSLASGSRNIQYF.